The 16 T cell receptor beta chains in this list originate from one sample, sequenced in a study of blood T cell repertoires in COVID-19. Here immunoSEQ multiplex PCR was the method, and the copy in TCRdb shows in-frame clones only, minus some. The profile covers about 250,000 clones, with nearly 90% appearing a single time and 2.1% taken by the ten largest. Specimen: peripheral blood. Receptors were obtained from a woman aged 55-70 years with COVID-19, enrolled during active disease.

The CDR3 DNA is TGTGCCAGCAGCCAAGATCGTCCCGGGGAGCTGTTTTTT. Translated, it gives CASSQDRPGELFF. The chain combines TRBV3-1 (or the pseudogene TRBV3-2) with TRBJ2-2; no firm D call. Per the germline V gene, CDR1 is LGHDT and CDR2 is YNNKEL (reference sequence). V lost 0 bases and J lost 6, with 5 bases in between. The CDR3 extends over 13 amino acids.

The rearrangement joins TRBV6-4 to TRBJ1-1; 10 bases fit TRBD1. The length of the CDR3 is 17 residues. J lost 4 bases, V lost 8 bases, and 16 bases had no gene match. Germline V gene lookup returns CDR1 MRHNA and CDR2 SNTAGT. The CDR3 DNA follows: TGTGCCAGCGCGAAGACAGGGGGCACAACGCTGAGCACTGAAGCTTTCTTT. This translates into CASAKTGGTTLSTEAFF.

This clone was observed once. The J gene is TRBJ1-4, the V gene TRBV5-4; D might be TRBD1 (6 bases). Germline V gene lookup returns CDR1 SGHNT and CDR2 YYREEE (reference sequence). Trimming cost V 3 bases and J 4 bases, with 10 bases left between them. The CDR3 is made up of 14 amino acids. The CDR3 DNA reads TGTGCCAGCAGCTCCCGACAGGATAATGAAAAACTGTTTTTT. Translating gives CASSSRQDNEKLFF.

The sample holds one count of this clone. This chain joins TRBV3-1 (or the pseudogene TRBV3-2) and TRBJ1-1; possible D gene TRBD1, 6 bases. The CDR3 length is 14 residues. Trimming pared 3 bases from V and 1 base from J, leaving 9 bases between. Germline V gives CDR1 LGHDT, CDR2 YNNKEL (reference sequence). In nucleotides, the CDR3 is TGTGCCAGCAGCCAGGGACAACGGAACACTGAAGCTTTCTTT. This sequence encodes CASSQGQRNTEAFF.

The gene calls are TRBV2 and TRBJ1-5; TRBD1 matches at 7 bases. Germline lookup yields CDR1 SNHLY and CDR2 FYNNEI. The CDR3 sequence is 15 residues long. V trimming: 3 bases; J trimming: 4 bases; junction bases outside the gene matches: 6. CDR3 DNA: TGTGCCAGCAGTGACAGGACAGGTGGGAATCAGCCCCAGCATTTT. Translating gives CASSDRTGGNQPQHF.

This chain uses TRBV7-2 with TRBJ2-5; possibly TRBD1 for D (6 bases). Germline V gives CDR1 SGHTA, CDR2 FQGNSA. The V end lost 5 bases, the J end lost 3 bases, and 19 bases lay between the germline ends. This CDR3 region has 16 residues. The CDR3 sequence: CASSVRQMGTKETQYF. In DNA, the CDR3 is TGTGCCAGCAGCGTCCGACAGATGGGGACAAAAGAGACCCAGTACTTC.

The genes are TRBV7-2 and TRBJ1-5; maybe TRBD1 (6 bases). Deletions cut 4 bases from V and 7 bases from J, with 11 bases between. Germline V gene lookup returns CDR1 SGHTA and CDR2 FQGNSA. The length of the CDR3 is 13 residues. CDR3 in amino acids: CASSSYREQPQHF. DNA for the CDR3: TGTGCCAGCAGCTCCTACAGGGAACAGCCCCAGCATTTT.

The V and J genes are TRBV4-2 and TRBJ1-6, with no clear D. V was pared by 2 bases and J by 11 bases, with 16 bases between. CDR3 size: 15 residues. Germline-derived CDR1 and CDR2 are LGHNA and YNFKEQ. The CDR3 DNA is TGTGCCAGCAGCCAATTGACCGGGATTCTCCCACCCCTCCACTTT. This sequence encodes CASSQLTGILPPLHF.

V usage is TRBV7-9 and J usage is TRBJ1-3; D call uncertain. Trimming left V 0 bases short and J 0 bases short, with 6 bases between. Germline values: CDR1 SEHNR, CDR2 FQNEAQ (reference sequence). The CDR3 length is 15 residues. The DNA of the CDR3 is TGTGCCAGCAGCTTAGCTCTAAGCTCTGGAAACACCATATATTTT. Translation: CASSLALSSGNTIYF.

The chain is built from TRBV19 and TRBJ2-7; tentative D call: TRBD2 (5 bases). V was cut by 5 bases and J by 3 bases, with 11 bases left in between. CDR1 and CDR2 from the germline V gene are LNHDA and SQIVND (reference sequence). The CDR3 length is 13 residues. The CDR3 DNA reads as TGTGCCAGTAGTGGCGCCCGGGACTACGAGCAGTACTTC. Protein product: CASSGARDYEQYF.

To note about this clone: Other DNA sequences in the sample encode the same CDR3. J is TRBJ2-1 and V is TRBV7-3, with 7 bases lining up with TRBD2. This CDR3 has 16 residues. Germline-derived CDR1 and CDR2 are SGHTA and FQGTGA. V trimming: 1 base; J trimming: 0 bases; junction bases outside the gene matches: 3. The CDR3 region has the DNA TGTGCCAGCAGCTTAATAGGCGGGAGCTCCTACAATGAGCAGTTCTTC. This sequence encodes CASSLIGGSSYNEQFF.

V usage is TRBV7-2 and J usage is TRBJ1-2; 10 bases fit TRBD1. Trimming took 4 bases from V and 2 from J; bases not matched to a gene: 4. In germline, CDR1 is SGHTA, CDR2 FQGNSA. This CDR3 comprises 15 residues. CDR3 loop: CASSYRDRGNYGYTF. The CDR3 coding sequence is TGTGCCAGCAGCTACCGGGACAGGGGCAACTATGGCTACACCTTC.

A remark on this clone: Other DNA sequences in this sample translate to the same CDR3. The genes are TRBV12-3 or TRBV12-4 and TRBJ1-1; D gene uncertain. This CDR3 contains 13 residues. Trimming removed 6 bases at V and 1 base at J, with 9 bases between. The DNA for the CDR3 is TGTGCCAGCAGCCTTACAGAGAACACTGAAGCTTTCTTT. It translates to CASSLTENTEAFF.

The chain recombines TRBV6-5 with TRBJ1-1, with D perhaps matching TRBD1 (6 bases). The V end was cut by 5 bases, the J end by 8 bases, with 15 bases between. The CDR3 runs 13 residues. Germline assignment: CDR1 MNHEY and CDR2 SVGAGI. Here the CDR3 reads CASSPPGDREAFF. In DNA, the CDR3 is TGTGCCAGCAGTCCCCCGGGTGACAGGGAAGCTTTCTTT.

The chain links TRBV7-9 to TRBJ1-5, with TRBD1 matching over 8 bases. The J segment lost 0 bases and the V segment lost 4 bases, leaving 11 bases of the junction unmatched. CDR3 length equals 18 residues. Germline lookup yields CDR1 SEHNR and CDR2 FQNEAQ (reference sequence). CDR3 amino acids: CASSSNPGGSYSNQPQHF. CDR3 DNA: TGTGCCAGCAGCTCTAATCCAGGGGGCTCTTATAGCAATCAGCCCCAGCATTTT.

This chain joins TRBV6-5 and TRBJ1-4; 7 bases are a match to TRBD1. This CDR3 is built from 15 residues. Germline CDR1 reads MNHEY; CDR2 reads SVGAGI. V lost 6 bases and J lost 6; bases outside the gene matches: 10. CDR3 sequence (DNA): TGTGCCAGCAGAGATACCGGGACAGCCTATGAAAAACTGTTTTTT. It encodes CASRDTGTAYEKLFF.